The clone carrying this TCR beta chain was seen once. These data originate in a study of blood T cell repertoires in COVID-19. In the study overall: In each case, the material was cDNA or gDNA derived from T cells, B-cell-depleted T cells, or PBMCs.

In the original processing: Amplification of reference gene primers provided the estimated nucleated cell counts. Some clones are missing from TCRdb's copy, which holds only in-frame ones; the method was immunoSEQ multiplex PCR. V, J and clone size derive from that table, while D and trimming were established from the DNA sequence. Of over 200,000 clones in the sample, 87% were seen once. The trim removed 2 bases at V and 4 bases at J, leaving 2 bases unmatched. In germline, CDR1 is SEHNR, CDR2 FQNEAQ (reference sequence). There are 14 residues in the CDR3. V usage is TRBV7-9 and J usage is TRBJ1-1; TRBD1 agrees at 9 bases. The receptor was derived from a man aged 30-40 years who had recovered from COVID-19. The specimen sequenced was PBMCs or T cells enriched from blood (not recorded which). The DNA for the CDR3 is TGTGCCAGCAGCTTAACAGGGGGCGGCACTGAAGCTTTCTTT. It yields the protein CASSLTGGGTEAFF.